This paragraph reports one TCR beta chain. The CDR3 covers 15 residues. Trimming pared 4 bases from V and 7 bases from J, leaving 20 bases between. The germline V gene has CDR1 SGHDT and CDR2 YYEEEE. This sample was taken from a study of T-cell reconstitution after alpha-beta-depleted transplantation in children. During its preparation, the TCRbeta library received unique molecular identifiers. TCRdb passed the PCR reads through MiXCR, listing each CDR3 protein once. The top ten hold about 6.2% of the sample, which has 200,000 to 250,000 distinct CDR3 sequences, around 9.6% seen once. The clonotype was recovered from a human donor who donated a stem cell graft to a child with acute lymphoblastic leukemia. This specimen consisted of PBMCs from the stem cell graft donor, obtained from the stem cell graft. The chain carries TRBV5-6 and TRBJ1-1, with D hard to call. CDR3 in amino acids: CASSLFDLIKGEAFF. DNA of the CDR3: TGTGCCAGCAGCCTATTCGACTTGATCAAAGGTGAAGCTTTCTTT.